Below, 3 T cell receptor beta chains from the same sample are listed, as sequenced in a study of cytomegalovirus exposure and HLA in healthy donors. Amplification used 60 Vbeta primers and 13 Jbeta primers. The assay was immunoSEQ multiplex PCR, and TCRdb's table has in-frame clones only and misses some. The sample includes 85,000 to 120,000 clones, 60% to 80% of them seen just once. The sample was PBMCs. The receptors here all came from a male donor in good health and CMV-seropositive.

V is TRBV7-2 and J is TRBJ2-2; 8 positions match TRBD2. The CDR3 has 16 residues. V trimming: 5 bases; J trimming: 6 bases; junction bases outside the gene matches: 11. Per the germline V gene, CDR1 is SGHTA and CDR2 is FQGNSA. The CDR3 nucleotides read TGTGCCAGCAGCGCCCGCGTTGGGCGGGAGGCCGGGGAGCTGTTTTTT. Its protein is CASSARVGREAGELFF. Supplemented by reference TRBV7-2 and TRBJ2-2, the full variable domain reads GAGVSQSPSNKVTEKGKDVELRCDPISGHTALYWYRQSLGQGLEFLIYFQGNSAPDKSGLPSDRFSAERTGGSVSTLTIQRTQQEDSAVYLCASSARVGREAGELFFGEGSRLTVL.

The chain is built from TRBV28 and TRBJ2-5; TRBD2 is a possible D gene (6 bases). The germline V gene has CDR1 MDHEN and CDR2 SYDVKM. Trimming pared 6 bases from V and 6 bases from J, leaving 14 bases between. The CDR3 has 13 residues. The chain's CDR3 is CASSGGGIQTQYF. In DNA form, the CDR3 reads TGTGCCAGCAGCGGGGGAGGAATCCAGACCCAGTACTTC.

The chain recombines TRBV6-5 with TRBJ2-7; possible D gene TRBD1, 6 bases. Deletions cut 6 bases from V and 2 bases from J, with 8 bases between. The CDR3 totals 12 residues. Germline CDR1 is MNHEY and CDR2 is SVGAGI. In DNA form, the CDR3 reads TGTGCCAGCAGCAGGGGCCCCTACGAGCAGTACTTC. It encodes CASSRGPYEQYF.